Listed below are T cell receptor beta chains from one sample, sequenced in a study of T cell changes during pregnancy in multiple sclerosis. The method was immunoSEQ multiplex PCR; TCRdb's version includes in-frame clones alone and lacks a portion of them. Of 17,000 or so clones listed, almost 96% are singletons. The source was peripheral blood, collected in the third trimester of pregnancy. These TCRs come from a female donor with multiple sclerosis, enrolled in a pregnancy study. Both conserved end residues are part of each CDR3. A D gene is named only where the DNA matches it firmly. Clone size, where shown, is once, few, many, or a class for clones that have expanded.

CDR3 length	J gene	clone size	V gene	D gene	CDR3 protein	CDR3 DNA
15	TRBJ2-3	once	TRBV25-1	.	CASAARGASTDTQYF	TGTGCCAGCGCCGCCAGGGGAGCTAGCACAGATACGCAGTATTTT
15	TRBJ2-7	.	TRBV7-2	TRBD2	CASSLVAAGYYEQYF	TGTGCCAGCAGCTTAGTGGCAGCGGGGTACTACGAGCAGTACTTC
16	TRBJ2-7	.	TRBV28	TRBD1	CASSTRDSTRTYEQYF	TGTGCCAGCAGTACCCGGGACAGCACCCGAACGTACGAGCAGTACTTC
16	TRBJ2-1	.	TRBV27	.	CASSPLADLSYNEQFF	TGTGCCAGCAGTCCCTTAGCGGACTTGTCCTACAATGAGCAGTTCTTC
15	TRBJ2-1	.	TRBV7-7	.	CASSLSTAGRNEQFF	TGTGCCAGCAGCTTAAGTACGGCGGGCCGCAATGAGCAGTTCTTC
16	TRBJ2-4	.	TRBV11-2	.	CASSLFTEVSKNIQYF	TGTGCCAGCAGCTTATTCACAGAAGTTTCCAAAAACATTCAGTACTTC
14	TRBJ2-1	.	TRBV2	.	CASSFLGLNNEQFF	TGTGCCAGCAGCTTTCTTGGACTTAACAATGAGCAGTTCTTC
14	TRBJ1-1	.	TRBV5-1	.	CASSLQTSNTEAFF	TGCGCCAGCAGCTTGCAGACATCGAACACTGAAGCTTTCTTT
16	TRBJ1-4	.	TRBV5-1	.	CASSSQPNRAGEKLFF	TGCGCCAGCAGCTCTCAACCCAACAGGGCAGGGGAAAAACTGTTTTTT
13	TRBJ1-1	.	TRBV7-6	.	CASSLGEQSGAFF	TGTGCCAGCAGCTTAGGCGAACAGAGTGGAGCTTTCTTT
13	TRBJ2-1	once	TRBV7-9	.	CASSPPLASEQFF	TGTGCCAGCAGCCCCCCCCTAGCCAGTGAGCAGTTCTTC
15	TRBJ2-7	.	TRBV19	.	CASSIATGQSYEQYF	TGTGCCAGTAGTATAGCCACCGGACAGTCCTACGAGCAGTACTTC
16	TRBJ2-1	.	TRBV9	.	CASSVVDLASRNEQFF	TGTGCCAGCAGCGTAGTTGATCTAGCTAGCCGCAATGAGCAGTTCTTC
14	TRBJ2-1	.	TRBV7-9	TRBD2	CASSLRTSSNEQFF	TGTGCCAGCAGCTTGAGGACTAGCAGCAATGAGCAGTTCTTC
14	TRBJ2-2	.	TRBV6-5	TRBD1	CANPGGRDTGELFF	TGTGCTAACCCAGGGGGCAGGGACACCGGGGAGCTGTTTTTT
14	TRBJ2-3	once	TRBV5-1	.	CASSLRGDTDTQYF	TGCGCCAGCAGCTTAAGGGGTGACACAGATACGCAGTATTTT
15	TRBJ1-6	.	TRBV7-2	TRBD1	CASSLALTGESPLHF	TGTGCCAGCAGCTTAGCCCTGACAGGGGAATCACCCCTCCACTTT
17	TRBJ2-2	.	TRBV28	TRBD2	CASSLFLAGGSTGELFF	TGTGCCAGCAGTTTATTCCTAGCGGGAGGGAGCACCGGGGAGCTGTTTTTT
15	TRBJ1-5	.	TRBV7-2	.	CASSLVIGDNQPQHF	TGTGCCAGCAGCTTAGTTATCGGGGATAATCAGCCCCAGCATTTT
13	TRBJ1-2	.	TRBV6-1	TRBD1	CASSRTGISGYTF	TGTGCCAGCAGCCGGACAGGGATCAGTGGCTACACCTTC
14	TRBJ1-1	.	TRBV6-1	TRBD1	CASSAGTANTEAFF	TGTGCCAGCAGTGCCGGGACAGCGAACACTGAAGCTTTCTTT
13	TRBJ2-1	.	TRBV5-5	.	CASSLEFDNEQFF	TGTGCCAGCAGCCTAGAATTCGACAATGAGCAGTTCTTC
12	TRBJ1-3	.	TRBV7-9	.	CATKTGGNTIYF	TGTGCCACCAAGACAGGAGGAAACACCATATATTTT
13	TRBJ2-2	.	TRBV11-3	.	CASSPRSPGELFF	TGTGCCAGCAGCCCTAGAAGTCCCGGGGAGCTGTTTTTT
12	TRBJ1-5	.	TRBV6-6	TRBD1	CASMTGGQPQHF	TGTGCCAGCATGACAGGGGGCCAGCCCCAGCATTTT
15	TRBJ2-7	.	TRBV7-2	.	CASSLAGSGGYEQYF	TGTGCCAGCAGCTTAGCGGGTAGCGGCGGATACGAGCAGTACTTC
14	TRBJ2-7	.	TRBV5-6	TRBD1	CASSLGQGVYEQYF	TGTGCCAGCAGCTTGGGACAGGGTGTCTACGAGCAGTACTTC
15	TRBJ2-6	few	TRBV25-1	.	CASSESISGANVLTF	TGTGCCAGCAGTGAATCTATCTCTGGGGCCAACGTCCTGACTTTC
13	TRBJ2-1	.	TRBV19	.	CASTTEGNNEQFF	TGTGCCAGTACCACGGAGGGAAACAATGAGCAGTTCTTC
18	TRBJ2-2	.	TRBV14	TRBD1	CASSQRDRGQGITGELFF	TGTGCCAGCAGCCAACGGGACAGGGGGCAAGGGATTACCGGGGAGCTGTTTTTT
14	TRBJ1-4	.	TRBV7-9	.	CASSTDGGNEKLFF	TGTGCCAGCAGCACCGACGGGGGGAATGAAAAACTGTTTTTT
14	TRBJ2-5	.	TRBV7-8	.	CASSLVLGEETQYF	TGTGCCAGCAGCTTAGTGTTAGGGGAAGAGACCCAGTACTTC
15	TRBJ2-5	.	TRBV7-8	.	CASSLALRGRETQYF	TGTGCCAGCAGCTTAGCATTGCGGGGAAGAGAGACCCAGTACTTC
15	TRBJ2-2	.	TRBV7-9	TRBD1	CASRWGTGNTGELFF	TGTGCCAGCAGGTGGGGGACAGGGAACACCGGGGAGCTGTTTTTT
14	TRBJ2-5	.	TRBV15	TRBD1	CATSGQGGGETQYF	TGTGCCACCAGCGGACAGGGCGGAGGGGAGACCCAGTACTTC
13	TRBJ2-2	.	TRBV10-3	.	CAIRTANTGELFF	TGTGCCATCAGGACAGCGAACACCGGGGAGCTGTTTTTT
14	TRBJ2-7	few	TRBV6-6	TRBD1	CASRPGTGSYEQYF	TGTGCCAGCAGGCCCGGGACAGGGTCCTACGAGCAGTACTTC
13	TRBJ2-1	.	TRBV7-2	.	CASSVNRYNEQFF	TGTGCCAGCAGCGTCAACAGGTACAATGAGCAGTTCTTC
15	TRBJ2-6	.	TRBV2	.	CASSESRSGANVLTF	TGTGCCAGCAGTGAAAGCCGCTCTGGGGCCAACGTCCTGACTTTC
15	TRBJ2-2	.	TRBV2	TRBD1	CASSTGGRVTGELFF	TGTGCCAGTTCGACAGGGGGGCGAGTTACCGGGGAGCTGTTTTTT
17	TRBJ1-5	once	TRBV18	TRBD1	CASSPKGQVSRNQPQHF	TGTGCCAGCTCACCTAAAGGACAGGTTTCACGCAATCAGCCCCAGCATTTT
15	TRBJ2-3	once	TRBV2	.	CASSEQGTLTDTQYF	TGTGCCAGCAGTGAACAGGGCACCCTCACAGATACGCAGTATTTT
16	TRBJ2-3	.	TRBV11-1	.	CASSLSGLLGADTQYF	TGTGCCAGCAGCTTATCAGGACTCCTAGGCGCAGATACGCAGTATTTT
12	TRBJ1-2	.	TRBV2	.	CASRDMNYGYTF	TGTGCCAGCAGAGACATGAACTATGGCTACACCTTC
16	TRBJ2-1	.	TRBV29-1	TRBD2	CSVDSRGTSFDNEQFF	TGCAGCGTTGACTCAAGGGGGACTAGTTTCGACAATGAGCAGTTCTTC